This T cell receptor (beta chain) was captured in a study of Graves' ophthalmopathy and Graves' hyperthyroidism (dated by TCRdb to between 2017 and 2018). Context from the whole study: Peripheral blood was collected at initial diagnosis, prior to any treatment. T-cell repertoires of thyroid tissue and blood were compared in several hyperthyroidism patients. To explore V-J signatures that distinguish ophthalmopathy from hyperthyroidism, a discovery set of 100 patients was enrolled, made up of over 40 with ophthalmopathy and some 60 with stable hyperthyroidism. The independent validation cohort included approximately 19 hyperthyroidism patients plus 17 patients who later progressed from hyperthyroidism to ophthalmopathy. In total, over 130 blood samples were TCR-sequenced: 43 ophthalmopathy, roughly 80 hyperthyroidism and some 17 hyperthyroidism-to-ophthalmopathy patients. Following sampling, methimazole starting at 30 mg daily was administered to hyperthyroidism patients, and high-dose intravenous methylprednisolone was administered to ophthalmopathy patients. The approximately 95 discovery patients were divided at random into training and test sets in a 7:3 ratio. To tell Graves' ophthalmopathy apart from Graves' hyperthyroidism, and to predict which patients would progress to ophthalmopathy, the study relied on TCR beta repertoire signatures.

For repertoire sequencing, TCR beta CDR3 regions were amplified from RNA transcripts. The first round of RT-PCR was done with HTBI primers and the Qiagen OneStep RT-PCR kit, and was followed by a second round of multiplex PCR, then size selection and purification. Libraries were sequenced paired-end with 100 bp reads on an Illumina HiSeq2000. In the authors' own workflow: SOAPnuke was used for read processing, and reads with adapters, uncalled bases, a mean Phred below 15, or no exact constant-primer or identifier match were discarded. COPE v1.2.5 was used to merge high-quality paired reads. Each unique nucleotide sequence was treated as a clonotype, and MiTCR v1.1 was used to align the clonotypes to the IMGT TRB V, D and J references. Only V-J combinations with frequency above 0.0001 were analysed, covering approximately 99% of repertoires. For each V-J combination, a TCR clonal expansion and chaos score was defined as F50 clonal expansion divided by the chaos observed in the TCRdist matrix. Features were reduced by Welch's t-statistics and random forest to around 13 V-J combinations, which fed a naive Bayes classifier. The Morisita-Horn index was used to measure how similar the thyroid and blood repertoires were. Using fastp at Q25 and MiXCR, TCRdb reprocessed the public reads and kept productive beta chains. Each entry merges the rows of one CDR3 protein and shows their most common DNA and genes. TCRdb, rather than the study authors, made the V and J calls. Here the sample has roughly 610,000 distinct CDR3 sequences; 22% occur a single time. The ten largest account for about 6.6% of the sample.

The paper's findings and limits, for the study overall: Most expanded thyroid clonotypes with frequency above 0.001 were also detected in blood, suggesting blood repertoires may reflect the thyroid immune response. Sample size was not predetermined statistically, and investigators were not blinded to group allocation. In validation, the model predicted ophthalmopathy progression with about 71% sensitivity and 72.22% specificity; more than ten predicted patients were CT-confirmed with GO in a median of approximately 6.5 months. Ophthalmopathy was separated from stable hyperthyroidism by the 13-signature model with roughly 88% sensitivity and roughly 82% specificity in cross-validation and with 80%/75% in the test set.

Inclusive of the bounding cysteine and phenylalanine, the CDR3 is 14 residues long. Only CDR3 DNA is held: 42 bases, read in frame from base 1. CDR1 and CDR2 are read off the germline V gene as SQVTM and ANQGSEA. Cut back by 0 bases and 0 bases, the V and J ends lie 8 bases apart. Stable hyperthyroidism was defined as no progression to ophthalmopathy within 18 months of follow-up. Hyperthyroidism patients were newly diagnosed, were aged 18 to 65 years, and had a disease duration under 2 months. Patients with other autoimmune diseases, uncontrolled infections, pregnancy or lactation were excluded. Diagnosis was based on clinical symptoms, serum thyroxine, TRAb, thyroid ultrasound and orbital computed tomography. PBMCs were isolated from roughly 10 ml of fresh peripheral blood by Ficoll-Paque density gradient centrifugation. Trizol reagent was used to extract the total RNA, and its quality was then checked on an Agilent 2100 Bioanalyzer.

The table lists this clonotype with a few counts. Its antigen is currently not known. No much larger clone is present one base from it, and per-base qualities are unavailable. This clonotype originated in a woman aged 18-29 years with stable Graves' hyperthyroidism. Some clones in this sample may be carry-over from other donors' samples. Donor details come from another sample of the same person, matched by shared clones. Sequenced sample: peripheral blood. Here the chain combines TRBV29-1 and TRBJ1-1, with the identity of the D gene unclear. The CDR3 reads CSVEERRMNTEAFF. The sequenced DNA is TGCAGCGTTGAAGAGCGTCGGATGAACACTGAAGCTTTCTTT. The entire variable domain, with the stretches around the CDR3 drawn from the reference TRBV29-1 and TRBJ1-1 proteins, is SAVISQKPSRDICQRGTSLTIQCQVDSQVTMMFWYRQQPGQSLTLIATANQGSEATYESGFVIDKFPISRPNLTFSTLTVSNMSPEDSSIYLCSVEERRMNTEAFFGQGTRLTVV.